These 13 T cell receptor beta chains came from one sample sequenced in a study of T cells in Graves' hyperthyroidism and ophthalmopathy. Amplification of TCR beta CDR3 regions was performed using RNA transcripts as template. RT-PCR in the first round (using the HTBI primer set) targeted the TCR CDR3. TCRdb reprocessed the multiplex PCR reads via MiXCR and lists one record per CDR3 protein. The repertoire has fewer than 750,000 distinct CDR3 sequences, about 15% of them found once; the top ten carry approximately 12%. What was sequenced was blood. The receptors were sampled from a woman aged 50 to 60 with Graves' ophthalmopathy.

This clonotype was counted at least ten times. V is TRBV18 and J is TRBJ2-1, with D maybe TRBD2 (5 bases). The CDR3 has 15 residues. V was cut by 1 base and J by 7 bases, with 14 bases left in between. CDR1 is KGHSH and CDR2 is LQKENI in the germline V gene. The CDR3 DNA is TGTGCCAGCTCACCACTCAAATCTCTAGCTAATGAGCAGTTCTTC. This codes for CASSPLKSLANEQFF.

The chain is built from TRBV24-1 and TRBJ1-2, with no clear D. Germline V gene sequence: CDR1 KGHDR, CDR2 SFDVKD. There are 14 residues in the CDR3. V was shortened by 4 bases and J by 7 bases, with 15 bases between the two germline ends. Written as DNA, the CDR3 is TGTGCCACCAGTGACCCCGGGCTGATCGGTGGCTACACCTTC. Translated: CATSDPGLIGGYTF.

This clonotype has a count of ten or more. V gene TRBV6-5 combines with J gene TRBJ2-5; no definite D call. Trimming took off 2 bases at V and 5 bases at J, with 12 bases between the two ends. Germline V gene lookup returns CDR1 MNHEY and CDR2 SVGAGI. The CDR3 is 14 amino acids. In DNA, the CDR3 is TGTGCCAGCAGTTACACACATACGTCGGAGACCCAGTACTTC. This sequence encodes CASSYTHTSETQYF.

The rearrangement joins TRBV11-2 to TRBJ1-5; D unclear. This CDR3 comprises 15 residues. Germline CDR1 SGHAT, CDR2 FQNNGV. V was trimmed by 4 bases and J by 2 bases, leaving 12 bases between them. DNA of the CDR3: TGTGCCAGCAGCTCAGACACCTGGGGCAATCAGCCCCAGCATTTT. Translated: CASSSDTWGNQPQHF.

This clonotype has only a few counts. The chain uses TRBV28 and TRBJ1-5; D is unresolved. This CDR3 has 14 amino acids. V lost 3 bases to trimming and J lost 6 bases, with 12 bases between them. Germline V gene data show CDR1 as MDHEN and CDR2 as SYDVKM. CDR3 in amino acids: CASSFRGLGQPQHF. DNA of the CDR3: TGTGCCAGCAGTTTTCGAGGGTTGGGTCAGCCCCAGCATTTT. Supplemented by reference TRBV28 and TRBJ1-5, the full variable domain reads DVKVTQSSRYLVKRTGEKVFLECVQDMDHENMFWYRQDPGLGLRLIYFSYDVKMKEKGDIPEGYSVSREKKERFSLILESASTNQTSMYLCASSFRGLGQPQHFGDGTRLSIL.

This clonotype has at least ten counts. Sequence at one end of the junction differs from germline and may be a read error. The chain joins TRBV2 to TRBJ1-2; D not resolved. There are 12 residues in the CDR3. Germline CDR1 SNHLY, CDR2 FYNNEI. This CDR3 reads CASREVPYGYTF. CDR3 DNA sequence: TGTGCCAGCAGGGAAGTACCCTATGGCTACACCTTC.

This chain uses TRBV10-3 with TRBJ2-7; tentatively, D is TRBD2 (5 bases). The CDR3 has 15 residues. Trimming pared 4 bases from V and 3 bases from J, leaving 16 bases between. From germline, CDR1 is ENHRY and CDR2 SYGVKD. The CDR3 DNA follows: TGTGCCATCAGTGTCTGGACTCAAAATGTCTACGAGCAGTACTTC. Its protein is CAISVWTQNVYEQYF.

The chain is built from TRBV6-5 and TRBJ1-4; D gene ambiguous. V lost 3 bases and J lost 8, with 10 bases in between. This CDR3 is built from 13 residues. The germline CDR1 and CDR2 sequences are MNHEY and SVGAGI. The CDR3 is CASSYRTDEKLFF. CDR3 DNA sequence: TGTGCCAGCAGTTATAGGACGGACGAAAAACTGTTTTTT.

The V call is TRBV5-1, the J call TRBJ2-7; 10 positions match TRBD2. V shed 0 bases and J 2 bases; nucleotides not matched to a gene: 2. Germline V gene lookup returns CDR1 SGHRS and CDR2 YFSETQ. The CDR3 runs to 15 residues. CDR3 DNA sequence: TGCGCCAGCAGCTTGGAGGGACTAGCGCCCTACGAGCAGTACTTC. Protein product: CASSLEGLAPYEQYF.

This clonotype was observed at least ten times. The genes are TRBV7-3 and TRBJ2-1; TRBD2 agrees at 11 bases. The CDR3 runs to 14 residues. With V trimmed by 3 bases and J by 6 bases, 1 base remained unmatched. Germline CDR1 reads SGHTA; CDR2 reads FQGTGA. In DNA, the CDR3 is TGTGCCAGCAGCTTGGGGACTAGCGGCAATGAGCAGTTCTTC. This encodes CASSLGTSGNEQFF.

This clonotype was detected many times. The DNA for the CDR3 is TGCAGTGCTAGGGGGTTTAGCGGCTCCTACAATGAGCAGTTCTTC. It encodes CSARGFSGSYNEQFF. The chain joins TRBV20-1 to TRBJ2-1; weak D call: TRBD2 (6 bases). The CDR3 has 15 amino acids. With 3 bases removed from V and 0 bases from J, the gap between germline ends came to 12 bases. Germline lookup yields CDR1 DFQATT and CDR2 SNEGSKA (reference sequence).

This clonotype was seen ten or more times. The V gene is TRBV7-8, the J gene TRBJ1-5; possible D gene TRBD1, 5 bases. Per the germline V gene, CDR1 is SGHVS and CDR2 is FQNEAQ. V lost 5 bases, J lost 0 bases, and 11 bases lay in between. The CDR3 is 15 amino acids. Here the CDR3 DNA reads TGTGCCAGCAGCAAGACCAGGGATAGCAATCAGCCCCAGCATTTT. Amino acid sequence: CASSKTRDSNQPQHF.

This clonotype turned up a few times. The CDR3 loop is CASSLSPGSGNTIYF. The CDR3 DNA sequence: TGCGCCAGCAGCTTGAGCCCAGGCTCTGGAAACACCATATATTTT. The chain uses TRBV5-1 and TRBJ1-3, with no clear D. The CDR3 length is 15 residues. Germline CDR1 reads SGHRS; CDR2 reads YFSETQ. V gave up 1 base and J gave up 0 bases, with 8 bases separating them.